The sample holds many counts of the clone carrying this TCR delta chain. The antigen is not known. Other DNA sequences in this specimen translate into the identical CDR3. The sample is drawn from a study of γδ T cells in repeated Plasmodium falciparum infection. Study at large: Sampling occurred at baseline, pre-infection for selected infections, and 21 days post-infection. Malian repertoires were sampled cross-sectionally without transmission and longitudinally through febrile malaria. Study outcomes and limitations: Waves of new clonotype selection appeared after repeated controlled infections in Vdelta2-negative, largely Vdelta1+, gammadelta T cells. Vgamma9/Vdelta2+ repertoires stayed stably polyclonal over time and infection.

Flow sorting of PBMC yielded separate Vgamma9/Vdelta2+ and Vdelta2-negative gammadelta T cell populations for bulk repertoire analysis. Trimming took 3 bases from V and 0 from J; bases not matched to a gene: 5. Germline values: CDR1 TSWWSYY, CDR2 QGS. This CDR3 spans 16 amino acids. TCRdb re-called the multiplex PCR reads using CATT. Here the sample spans over 90,000 delta-chain clones, approximately 1% being singletons. The chain combines TRDV1 with TRDJ1; the match to TRDD3 covers 9 bases. The sequenced sample was gamma-delta T cells from blood. The clonotype originates from a pool of human donors (malaria-infected and uninfected, not separated). The CDR3 DNA reads as TGTGCTCTTGGGGACCACTGGGGGACCCACACCGATAAACTCATCTTT. Translation gives CALGDHWGTHTDKLIF.